The 9 T cell receptor beta chains below all came from one sample that was sequenced in a study of shared clonotypes between healthy human individuals. Assay used: immunoSEQ multiplex PCR; TCRdb lists only in-frame clones, some missing. This sample yields about 1.1 million clones, of which approximately 80% are seen a single time; 0.5% to 0.65% belongs to the top ten. The sequenced sample was memory CD4+ T cells from PBMCs. Subset indicated: CD45RA-negative fraction. These receptors came from a man between 18 and 35 years old in good health. Some clones in this sample may be carry-over from other donors' samples.

The rearrangement links TRBV7-2 to TRBJ2-7; D is tentatively TRBD1 or TRBD2 (5 bases each). The germline V and J ends were trimmed by 5 bases and 2 bases, with 13 bases remaining between them. Germline loops: CDR1 SGHTA, CDR2 FQGNSA. This CDR3 has 14 residues. CDR3 DNA sequence: TGTGCCAGCAGCCCCGCCGGGACCCCCTACGAGCAGTACTTC. Translated: CASSPAGTPYEQYF.

The chain carries TRBV6-1 and TRBJ2-7; 9 bases line up with TRBD2. Germline-derived CDR1 and CDR2 are MNHNS and SASEGT. The CDR3 is made up of 14 amino acids. The junction had 4 bases not matched to a gene; V was cut back by 5 bases and J by 2 bases. CDR3 DNA sequence: TGTGCCAGCAGTAGGCGGGAGGGCACCTACGAGCAGTACTTC. This codes for CASSRREGTYEQYF.

The V and J genes are TRBV25-1 and TRBJ2-7; 8 nucleotides line up with TRBD1. V shed 5 bases and J 3 bases; nucleotides not matched to a gene: 6. The CDR3 totals 14 residues. Germline CDR1 and CDR2: MGHDK and SYGVNS. CDR3 in DNA: TGTGCCAGCAGTCGACAGGGGACCGACTACGAGCAGTACTTC. Its translation is CASSRQGTDYEQYF.

This clone was seen once. This chain's CDR3 is CASSPRTDPFEYF. CDR3 nucleotide sequence: TGTGCCAGCTCACCAAGGACAGACCCCTTCGAATATTTT. The chain uses TRBV18 and TRBJ2-3; a weak D match, TRBD1 (6 bases). Deletions cut 2 bases from V and 15 bases from J, with 18 bases between. This CDR3 comprises 13 residues. CDR1 KGHSH and CDR2 LQKENI come from the germline V gene.

About this clone itself: This CDR3 is also generated by other DNA sequences in the sample. The chain joins TRBV2 to TRBJ2-3; D is unclear. Germline lookup yields CDR1 SNHLY and CDR2 FYNNEI. The CDR3 consists of 13 residues. Trimming shortened V by 0 bases and J by 1 base, and 2 bases separated the two germline ends. The CDR3 DNA reads as TGTGCCAGCAGTGAAGCCGGCACAGATACGCAGTATTTT. Translation gives CASSEAGTDTQYF.

The rearrangement links TRBV23-1 to TRBJ2-1; 11 positions match TRBD2. TRBV23-1 is an open reading frame whose function is uncertain. Unmatched junction bases numbered 4, after V lost 0 bases and J lost 0 bases. The CDR3 is 18 amino acids. The CDR3 loop reads CASSQSSTSGSSYNEQFF. In DNA, the CDR3 is TGCGCCAGCAGTCAATCGTCTACTAGCGGGAGCTCCTACAATGAGCAGTTCTTC.

This clone came up once. This CDR3 is also generated by other DNA sequences in the sample. The chain employs TRBV2 and TRBJ1-5; D is uncertain. V lost 4 bases, J lost 5 bases, and 12 bases lay in between. Germline V gives CDR1 SNHLY, CDR2 FYNNEI. The CDR3 extends over 14 amino acids. The CDR3 sequence: CASSGQGLYQPQHF. DNA for the CDR3: TGTGCCAGCAGTGGACAAGGCCTTTATCAGCCCCAGCATTTT.

V usage is TRBV2 and J usage is TRBJ2-1, with D perhaps matching TRBD1 (5 bases). Between the trimmed V and J ends, which lost 6 bases and 6 bases, there was a span of 9 bases. Per germline, CDR1 SNHLY and CDR2 FYNNEI. The CDR3 has 12 amino acids. The CDR3 DNA reads TGTGCCAGCAGGAGACAGACCAATGAGCAGTTCTTC. Translating gives CASRRQTNEQFF.

The chain combines TRBV5-1 with TRBJ1-1, with D uncertain. CDR3 length equals 15 residues. Trimming pared 4 bases from V and 1 base from J, leaving 14 bases between. CDR1 and CDR2 (germline): SGHRS, YFSETQ. In nucleotides, the CDR3 is TGCGCCAGCAGCGCAAGGGTGATGACGAACACTGAAGCTTTCTTT. Protein: CASSARVMTNTEAFF. The variable domain in full, with the rest retrieved from reference TRBV5-1 and TRBJ1-1, is KAGVTQTPRYLIKTRGQQVTLSCSPISGHRSVSWYQQTPGQGLQFLFEYFSETQRNKGNFPGRFSGRQFSNSRSEMNVSTLELGDSALYLCASSARVMTNTEAFFGQGTRLTVV.